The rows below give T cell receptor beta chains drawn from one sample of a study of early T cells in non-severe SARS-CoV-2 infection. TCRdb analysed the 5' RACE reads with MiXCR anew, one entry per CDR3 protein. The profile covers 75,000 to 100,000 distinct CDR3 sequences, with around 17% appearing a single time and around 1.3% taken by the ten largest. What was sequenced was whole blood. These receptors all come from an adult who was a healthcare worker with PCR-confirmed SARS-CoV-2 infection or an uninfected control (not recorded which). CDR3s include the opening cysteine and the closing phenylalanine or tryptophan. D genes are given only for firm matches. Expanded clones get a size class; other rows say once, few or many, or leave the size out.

DNA: TGTGCCACCCAAGGATCTCTGAACACTGAAGCTTTCTTT
CDR3: CATQGSLNTEAFF
J: TRBJ1-1
size: medium-sized
V: TRBV24-1
D: -

DNA: TGTGCCAGTAGTATAAACTGGGTAGAGCAGTTCTTC
CDR3: CASSINWVEQFF
J: TRBJ2-1
size: few
V: TRBV19
D: -

DNA: TGTGCCAGCAGCCAACAGGGGGCGAATTCACCCCTCCACTTT
CDR3: CASSQQGANSPLHF
J: TRBJ1-6
size: -
V: TRBV6-2/TRBV6-3
D: TRBD1

DNA: TGCGCCAGCAGCTTGGACGGCTTCAAAGGGGCCTATGGCTACACCTTC
CDR3: CASSLDGFKGAYGYTF
J: TRBJ1-2
size: -
V: TRBV5-1
D: -

DNA: TGCAGCGTTGAAGAAGGACGCAGAGGCTCCTACAATGAGCAGTTCTTC
CDR3: CSVEEGRRGSYNEQFF
J: TRBJ2-1
size: once
V: TRBV29-1
D: -

DNA: TGCAGTGCTAGAGATTTGGCTAGCGGGAGTTTGGTAAGGTCCTACAATGAGCAGTTCTTC
CDR3: CSARDLASGSLVRSYNEQFF
J: TRBJ2-1
size: -
V: TRBV20-1
D: TRBD2

DNA: TGTGCCAGCAGCCCACGACGGAACATGAACACTGAAGCTTTCTTT
CDR3: CASSPRRNMNTEAFF
J: TRBJ1-1
size: -
V: TRBV7-2
D: -

DNA: TGCAGTGCTAGACCTCAGGGAACGTTTAGCAATCAGCCCCAGCATTTT
CDR3: CSARPQGTFSNQPQHF
J: TRBJ1-5
size: -
V: TRBV20-1
D: -

DNA: TGCGCCAGCAGCCAAGAATGGAGCGATCAGCCCCAGCATTTT
CDR3: CASSQEWSDQPQHF
J: TRBJ1-5
size: -
V: TRBV4-3
D: -

DNA: TGTGCCAGCAGCTTAGTAGGGACTAGCGGTAGCTACGAGCAGTACTTC
CDR3: CASSLVGTSGSYEQYF
J: TRBJ2-7
size: few
V: TRBV11-2
D: TRBD2

DNA: TGTGCCAGCAGTTTTGGTGGCTCGTCGGACCACGAGCAGTACTTC
CDR3: CASSFGGSSDHEQYF
J: TRBJ2-7
size: -
V: TRBV27
D: -

DNA: TGTGCCAGCAGACCCCGGGACATCGCCAAAAACATTCAGTACTTC
CDR3: CASRPRDIAKNIQYF
J: TRBJ2-4
size: few
V: TRBV6-2/TRBV6-3
D: -

DNA: TGTGCCAGCAGCCAAGATCCCAGGGGGATGAACACTGAAGCTTTCTTT
CDR3: CASSQDPRGMNTEAFF
J: TRBJ1-1
size: -
V: TRBV3-1
D: TRBD1

DNA: TGTGCCAGCAGTTTAGGGGGCGCTGGGGCCAACGTCCTGACTTTC
CDR3: CASSLGGAGANVLTF
J: TRBJ2-6
size: many
V: TRBV12-3/TRBV12-4
D: -

DNA: TGTGCCAGCAGCGTAGGGTTGACAGTGGAACGTGGCTACACCTTC
CDR3: CASSVGLTVERGYTF
J: TRBJ1-2
size: few
V: TRBV9
D: -

DNA: TGTGCCAGCAGCCTACTGACCACTGAAGCTTTCTTT
CDR3: CASSLLTTEAFF
J: TRBJ1-1
size: few
V: TRBV12-3/TRBV12-4
D: -

DNA: TGTGCCAGCAGCTCGCGGGAGGTAGTCTACAATGAGCAGTTCTTC
CDR3: CASSSREVVYNEQFF
J: TRBJ2-1
size: -
V: TRBV7-9
D: TRBD2

DNA: TGTGCCAGCAGCTTCCCCCTTTTCGAGGGAGGGCCCTCAGATACGCAGTATTTT
CDR3: CASSFPLFEGGPSDTQYF
J: TRBJ2-3
size: -
V: TRBV7-9
D: TRBD2

DNA: TGTGCCTGGAGTCCCCCCAGGGGATCCTACAATGAGCAGTTCTTC
CDR3: CAWSPPRGSYNEQFF
J: TRBJ2-1
size: few
V: TRBV30
D: -

DNA: TGTGCCAGCAGTTTTTCGGGATCTACTGAAGCTTTCTTT
CDR3: CASSFSGSTEAFF
J: TRBJ1-1
size: -
V: TRBV12-3/TRBV12-4
D: -

DNA: TGTGCCAGCAGGGACAGCCAGAGCTCCTACGAGCAGTACTTC
CDR3: CASRDSQSSYEQYF
J: TRBJ2-7
size: few
V: TRBV28
D: -

DNA: TGTGCCAGCAGCCAAGCAGCAGGCAATGAGCAGTTCTTC
CDR3: CASSQAAGNEQFF
J: TRBJ2-1
size: -
V: TRBV3-1
D: -

DNA: TGTGCCAGCAGTCACGTCCCGGGACAGGGAGCTAATGAAAAACTGTTTTTT
CDR3: CASSHVPGQGANEKLFF
J: TRBJ1-4
size: many
V: TRBV6-6
D: TRBD1

DNA: TGTGCCAGCAGCGCGCATGGACAGCGGTCTGGGGCCAACGTCCTGACTTTC
CDR3: CASSAHGQRSGANVLTF
J: TRBJ2-6
size: once
V: TRBV9
D: -

DNA: TGTGCCAGCTCGGTAAATGAGCAGTTCTTC
CDR3: CASSVNEQFF
J: TRBJ2-1
size: -
V: TRBV18
D: -

DNA: TGTGCCAGCAGCACGGGACAGGCGAATGAAGCTTTCTTT
CDR3: CASSTGQANEAFF
J: TRBJ1-1
size: -
V: TRBV12-3/TRBV12-4
D: TRBD1

DNA: TGTGCCAGCAGCCCGGGGGGGGGCCTCACCGGGGAGCTGTTTTTT
CDR3: CASSPGGGLTGELFF
J: TRBJ2-2
size: many
V: TRBV4-2
D: TRBD2

DNA: TGCAGTGCTAGAGGTGCACAGGGGACCTACGAGCAGTACTTC
CDR3: CSARGAQGTYEQYF
J: TRBJ2-7
size: few
V: TRBV20-1
D: TRBD1